This T cell receptor (beta chain) was retrieved from a study of blood T cell repertoires in COVID-19. Authors' analysis steps: Cell counts per sample came from amplifying reference gene primers. Profiling relied on immunoSEQ multiplex PCR, and the TCRdb table lists in-frame clones only, not all of them. Clonal size and the V and J genes are those of that table, whereas D and trimming came from the DNA. The data hold roughly 150,000 clones, with less than 80% observed a single time. CDR3 size: 15 residues. The V gene's germline CDR1 is MNHEY and CDR2 SMNVEV (reference sequence). The J segment lost 2 bases and the V segment lost 1 base, leaving 3 bases of the junction unmatched.

The clonotype was recovered from a woman in her 70s in a cohort exposed to, infected with or recovered from COVID-19 (not recorded which). V gene TRBV27 combines with J gene TRBJ2-3; 7 bases align to TRBD1. What was sequenced was PBMCs or T cells enriched from blood (not recorded which). The CDR3 DNA reads TGTGCCAGCAGTTTATTGGGACAGCCCACAGATACGCAGTATTTT. Translated: CASSLLGQPTDTQYF.